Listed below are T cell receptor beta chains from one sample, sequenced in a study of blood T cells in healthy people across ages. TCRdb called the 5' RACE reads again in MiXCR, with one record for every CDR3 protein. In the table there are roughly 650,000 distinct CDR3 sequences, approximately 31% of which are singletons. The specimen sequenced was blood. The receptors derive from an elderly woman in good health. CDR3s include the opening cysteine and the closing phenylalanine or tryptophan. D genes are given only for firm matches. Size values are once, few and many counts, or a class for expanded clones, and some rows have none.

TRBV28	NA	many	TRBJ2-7	CASSPYRASYEQYF	TGTGCCAGCAGTCCCTACAGGGCCTCCTACGAGCAGTACTTC
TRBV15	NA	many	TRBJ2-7	CATSREPGSIEQYF	TGTGCCACCAGCAGAGAGCCAGGGAGCATCGAGCAGTACTTC
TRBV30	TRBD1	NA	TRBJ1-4	CAWSGGQGNEKLFF	TGTGCCTGGAGTGGGGGACAGGGAAATGAAAAACTGTTTTTT
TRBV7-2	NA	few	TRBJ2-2	CASSLIPGGVFF	TGTGCCAGCAGCTTAATTCCGGGTGGGGTGTTTTTT
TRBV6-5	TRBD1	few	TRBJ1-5	CASSYTGDQPQHF	TGTGCCAGCAGTTACACAGGGGATCAGCCCCAGCATTTT
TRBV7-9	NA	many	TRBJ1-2	CASSRGGLRGYTF	TGTGCCAGCAGCCGAGGGGGGCTACGGGGCTACACCTTC
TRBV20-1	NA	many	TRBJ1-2	CSASARGSTNYGYTF	TGCAGTGCTAGTGCACGGGGCAGCACTAACTATGGCTACACCTTC
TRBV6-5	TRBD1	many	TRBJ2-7	CASSYSATGELNEQYF	TGTGCCAGCAGTTATTCGGCGACAGGGGAATTGAACGAGCAGTACTTC
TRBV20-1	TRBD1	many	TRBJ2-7	CSASDRGLSHEQYF	TGCAGTGCTAGTGACAGGGGGCTTTCCCACGAGCAGTACTTC
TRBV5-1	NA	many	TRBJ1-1	CASSLDGRPRAEAFF	TGCGCCAGCAGCTTGGACGGGCGTCCGAGGGCTGAAGCTTTCTTT
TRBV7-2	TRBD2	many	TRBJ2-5	CASSLAHGGAGSQETQYF	TGTGCCAGCAGCTTAGCGCACGGGGGGGCCGGGTCTCAAGAGACCCAGTACTTC
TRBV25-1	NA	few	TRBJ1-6	CASRGMTDNSPLHF	TGTGCCAGCAGGGGGATGACAGATAATTCACCCCTCCACTTT
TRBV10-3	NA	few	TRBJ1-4	CAISESTSGVGEKLFF	TGTGCCATCAGTGAGTCGACATCGGGGGTGGGTGAAAAACTGTTTTTT
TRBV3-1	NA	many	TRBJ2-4	CASSSFGNIQYF	TGTGCCAGCAGCAGTTTTGGCAACATTCAGTACTTC
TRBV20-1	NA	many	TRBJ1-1	CSARVSRPTEAFF	TGCAGTGCTAGAGTTTCCAGGCCCACTGAAGCTTTCTTT
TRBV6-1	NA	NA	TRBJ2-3	CASNPGEPTDTQYF	TGTGCCAGCAATCCAGGGGAACCCACAGATACGCAGTATTTT
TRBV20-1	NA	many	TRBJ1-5	CSALDRGGVPQHF	TGCAGTGCTTTAGACCGGGGAGGAGTTCCCCAGCATTTT
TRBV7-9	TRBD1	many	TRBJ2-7	CASSRQGAGEQYF	TGTGCCAGCAGCAGACAGGGGGCGGGGGAGCAGTACTTC
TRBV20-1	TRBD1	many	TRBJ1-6	CSARVERTGGGSPLHF	TGCAGTGCTAGAGTTGAAAGGACAGGGGGCGGTTCACCCCTCCACTTT
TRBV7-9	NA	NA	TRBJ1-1	CASNLEQNTEAFF	TGTGCCAGCAACTTAGAGCAGAACACTGAAGCTTTCTTT
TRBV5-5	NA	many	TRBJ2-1	CASSGGPYNEQFF	TGTGCCAGCAGCGGGGGGCCTTACAATGAGCAGTTCTTC
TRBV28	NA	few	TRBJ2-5	CASRSYKGRETQYF	TGTGCCAGCAGGTCGTACAAGGGCCGAGAGACCCAGTACTTC
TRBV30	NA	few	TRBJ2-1	CAWSVWSNEQFF	TGTGCCTGGAGTGTTTGGAGCAATGAGCAGTTCTTC
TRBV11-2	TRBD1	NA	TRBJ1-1	CASRPGDRGTEAFF	TGTGCCAGCCGCCCGGGGGACAGGGGCACTGAAGCTTTCTTT
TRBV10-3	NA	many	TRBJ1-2	CAISEGGYTF	TGTGCCATCAGTGAGGGAGGCTACACCTTC
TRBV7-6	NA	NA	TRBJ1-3	CASSSAYSGNTIYF	TGTGCCAGCAGCTCGGCCTACTCTGGAAACACCATATATTTT
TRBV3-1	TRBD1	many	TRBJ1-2	CASGYRGGYGYTF	TGTGCCAGCGGGTACAGGGGAGGCTATGGCTACACCTTC
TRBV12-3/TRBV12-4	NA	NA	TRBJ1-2	CASSLGLLGYTF	TGTGCCAGCAGCCTAGGGCTTTTAGGCTACACCTTC
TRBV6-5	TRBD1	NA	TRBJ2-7	CASSYSVPGQGGEQYF	TGTGCCAGCAGTTACTCCGTCCCGGGACAGGGGGGCGAGCAGTACTTC
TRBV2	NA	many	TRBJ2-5	CASSRGRTPEETQYF	TGTGCCAGCAGTCGAGGGAGGACACCAGAAGAGACCCAGTACTTC
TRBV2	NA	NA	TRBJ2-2	CASSEAPGYTGELFF	TGTGCCAGCAGTGAAGCCCCGGGATACACCGGGGAGCTGTTTTTT
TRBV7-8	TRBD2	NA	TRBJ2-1	CASSLVMGLVGAVSYNEQFF	TGTGCCAGCAGCTTAGTAATGGGACTAGTGGGGGCTGTCTCCTACAATGAGCAGTTCTTT